This T cell receptor beta chain was recovered during a study of beta chain features in type 1 diabetes. Findings and limits, study-wide: For Type 1 diabetes patients, all four CD4+ subsets carried TCRB CDR3s that were moderately but significantly shorter. A definitive answer on HLA type influencing TCRB rearrangement was not reached here.

Via the markers CD45RO/CCR7/CD25/CD127/CD95/CD27, stem cell-like memory, regulatory, central memory and naive CD4+ cells were sorted. With respect to this clone: Its antigen remains unidentified.

Every bit of the isolated RNA underwent reverse transcription, so sequencing read expressed TCRB transcripts. Repertoires were generated with immunoSEQ multiplex PCR, while TCRdb's copy carries only in-frame clones and drops some. The sample records hundreds of thousands of clones, approximately 11% being singletons. Sequencing used naive CD4+ T cells from blood. This clonotype was sampled from a man aged 30 to 39 with type 1 diabetes.

CDR3 protein: CASSQNTGTGYGYTF. Written as DNA, the CDR3 is TGCGCCAGCAGCCAAAATACCGGGACAGGTTATGGCTACACCTTC. This rearrangement joins TRBV4-3 to TRBJ1-2; TRBD1 agrees at 8 bases. The CDR3 is made up of 15 amino acids. V lost 2 bases and J lost 5; bases outside the gene matches: 7. Per germline, CDR1 LGHNA and CDR2 YSLEER.